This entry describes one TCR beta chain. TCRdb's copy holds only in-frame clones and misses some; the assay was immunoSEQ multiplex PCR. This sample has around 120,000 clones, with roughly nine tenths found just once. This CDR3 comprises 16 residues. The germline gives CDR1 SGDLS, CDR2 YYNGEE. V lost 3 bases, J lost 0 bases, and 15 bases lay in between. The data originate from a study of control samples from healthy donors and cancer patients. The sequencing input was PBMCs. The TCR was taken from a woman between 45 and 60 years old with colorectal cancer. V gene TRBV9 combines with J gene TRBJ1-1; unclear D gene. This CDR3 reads CASSETPAGMNTEAFF. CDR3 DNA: TGTGCCAGCAGCGAGACCCCCGCGGGTATGAACACTGAAGCTTTCTTT. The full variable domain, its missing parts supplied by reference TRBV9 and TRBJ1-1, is DSGVTQTPKHLITATGQRVTLRCSPRSGDLSVYWYQQSLDQGLQFLIQYYNGEERAKGNILERFSAQQFPDLHSELNLSSLELGDSALYFCASSETPAGMNTEAFFGQGTRLTVV.